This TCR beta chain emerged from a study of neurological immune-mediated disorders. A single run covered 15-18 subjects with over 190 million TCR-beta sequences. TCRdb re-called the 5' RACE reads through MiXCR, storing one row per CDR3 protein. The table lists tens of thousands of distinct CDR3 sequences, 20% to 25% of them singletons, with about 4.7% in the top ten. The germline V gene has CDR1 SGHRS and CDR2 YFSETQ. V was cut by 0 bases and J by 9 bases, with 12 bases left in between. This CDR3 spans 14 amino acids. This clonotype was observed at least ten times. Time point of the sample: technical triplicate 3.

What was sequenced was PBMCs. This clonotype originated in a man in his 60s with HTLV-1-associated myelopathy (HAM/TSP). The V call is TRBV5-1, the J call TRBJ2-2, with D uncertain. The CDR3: CASSLASDVRELFF. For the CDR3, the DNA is TGCGCCAGCAGCTTGGCCTCGGATGTCAGGGAGCTGTTTTTT.